The 13 T cell receptor beta chains given below trace back to one sample, sequenced in a study of identical twins. TCRdb called the 5' RACE reads again in MiXCR, with one record for every CDR3 protein. The sample shows a few hundred thousand distinct CDR3 sequences, about 15% of them seen only once. In addition, the sample was reused for a study of yellow fever vaccine responses in identical twins.

Material for sequencing was CD4+ T cells sorted from blood. The receptor source for this set is a young woman in good health.

As DNA, the CDR3 is TGTGCCAGCAGTGTCAAGGCAGGGGTCTATGGCTACACCTTC. Amino acids: CASSVKAGVYGYTF. V is TRBV2 and J is TRBJ1-2; D is possibly TRBD1 (6 bases). CDR3 length equals 14 residues. Germline V gene data show CDR1 as SNHLY and CDR2 as FYNNEI. Trimming cost V 4 bases and J 4 bases, with 13 bases left between them. Drawing the rest from reference TRBV2 and TRBJ1-2, the complete variable domain is EPEVTQTPSHQVTQMGQEVILRCVPISNHLYFYWYRQILGQKVEFLVSFYNNEISEKSEIFDDQFSVERPDGSNFTLKIRSTKLEDSAMYFCASSVKAGVYGYTFGSGTRLTVV.

This chain links TRBV7-6 with TRBJ2-3, with 11 bases aligning to TRBD2. Germline assignment: CDR1 SGHVS and CDR2 FNYEAQ. This CDR3 has 16 amino acids. V was pared by 6 bases and J by 3 bases, with 8 bases of the junction left unmatched. Here the CDR3 reads CASRLAGGVATDTQYF. CDR3 in DNA: TGTGCCAGCAGGCTAGCGGGAGGTGTGGCTACAGATACGCAGTATTTT.

This clonotype turned up a few times. The chain employs TRBV24-1 and TRBJ2-5; the D gene is possibly TRBD2 (5 bases). There are 16 residues in the CDR3. Germline assignment: CDR1 KGHDR and CDR2 SFDVKD. The V end lost 1 base, the J end lost 5 bases, and 16 bases lay between the germline ends. This CDR3 reads CATSDLRNSARETQYF. The CDR3 nucleotides are TGTGCCACCAGTGATTTACGGAATAGCGCAAGGGAGACCCAGTACTTC.

V and J are TRBV20-1 and TRBJ2-7, with 13 bases aligning to TRBD2. Germline V gene sequence: CDR1 DFQATT, CDR2 SNEGSKA (reference sequence). The CDR3 runs 15 residues. V shed 5 bases, J shed 0 bases, and the junction held 4 bases outside the gene matches. CDR3 DNA: TGCAGTGCTCGGACTAGCGGGAGCCACTCCTACGAGCAGTACTTC. It specifies CSARTSGSHSYEQYF.

The CDR3 here is CASSETLRDTQYF. CDR3 nucleotide sequence: TGTGCCAGCTCCGAGACTCTGAGAGATACGCAGTATTTT. The rearrangement links TRBV28 to TRBJ2-3; no clear D. V shed 8 bases and J shed 5 bases, with 14 bases lying between them. CDR1 and CDR2 (germline): MDHEN, SYDVKM. CDR3 length: 13 amino acids.

This clonotype appeared many times. The junction departs from the called germline gene at one end, perhaps through a read error. The chain uses TRBV5-1 and TRBJ1-1, with unresolved D. The CDR3 is 13 residues long. CDR1 SGHRS and CDR2 YFSETQ come from the germline V gene. CDR3 sequence (DNA): TGTGCCAGCAGCTTAGAGATGAACACTGAAGCTTTCTTT. It encodes CASSLEMNTEAFF.

The V call is TRBV11-2, the J call TRBJ2-2; perhaps TRBD2 as D (5 bases). The CDR3 has 14 amino acids. Germline V gene lookup returns CDR1 SGHAT and CDR2 FQNNGV. Trimming cost V 1 base and J 4 bases, with 7 bases left between them. The CDR3 DNA sequence: TGTGCCAGCAGCTTAGGGCTAGCCACCGGGGAGCTGTTTTTT. Its protein product is CASSLGLATGELFF.

This clonotype was seen a few times. The chain is built from TRBV29-1 and TRBJ2-1, with no clear D. Trimming removed 3 bases from V and 4 bases from J, with 7 bases in between. The CDR3 totals 12 residues. Germline V CDR1 and CDR2: SQVTM, ANQGSEA. The CDR3 nucleotides are TGCAGCGTTGATCTCGGATACAATGAGCAGTTCTTC. Encoded protein: CSVDLGYNEQFF.

The chain combines TRBV28 with TRBJ2-1, with 8 bases identical to TRBD1. V shed 4 bases and J 6 bases; nucleotides not matched to a gene: 8. Per the germline V gene, CDR1 is MDHEN and CDR2 is SYDVKM. The CDR3 runs 15 residues. The CDR3 coding sequence is TGTGCCAGCAGTTCGGCGGACAGGGTTAGCAATGAGCAGTTCTTC. Its protein product is CASSSADRVSNEQFF.

The chain combines TRBV5-6 with TRBJ1-4; perhaps TRBD1 as D (5 bases). Germline V CDR1 and CDR2: SGHDT, YYEEEE. The CDR3 is 16 amino acids. V lost 4 bases and J 7 bases, leaving 20 bases between the germline ends. The CDR3 spells CASSLSNRISGEKLFF. The CDR3 nucleotides are TGTGCCAGCAGCCTATCAAACAGGATTAGCGGTGAAAAACTGTTTTTT.

This clonotype was detected a few times. The chain is built from TRBV4-1 and TRBJ2-7; TRBD2 is a possible D gene (6 bases). CDR1 MGHRA and CDR2 YSYEKL come from the germline V gene. This CDR3 spans 16 amino acids. Trimming cost V 0 bases and J 4 bases, with 16 bases left between them. The CDR3 protein is CASSQDMAGAGYEQYF. CDR3 DNA: TGCGCCAGCAGCCAAGATATGGCCGGGGCGGGGTACGAGCAGTACTTC.

The V and J genes are TRBV7-3 and TRBJ2-5; TRBD2 aligns across 10 bases. This CDR3 is built from 17 residues. CDR1 and CDR2 from the germline V gene are SGHTA and FQGTGA. V lost 2 bases, J lost 0 bases, and 6 bases stayed unmatched. CDR3 nucleotide sequence: TGTGCCAGCAGCTTAGGCCTAGCGGGAGTTTACCAAGAGACCCAGTACTTC. This translates into CASSLGLAGVYQETQYF.

This clonotype was counted only a few times. The J gene is TRBJ2-1, the V gene TRBV12-3 or TRBV12-4, with TRBD2 matching 9 bases. The junction had 7 bases not matched to a gene; V was cut back by 4 bases and J by 6 bases. The CDR3 runs 15 residues. CDR3 coding DNA: TGTGCCAGCAGTTACCGACTAGCGGATAGCAATGAGCAGTTCTTC. It is translated as CASSYRLADSNEQFF.